This TCR beta chain was profiled in a study of vaccination effects on CD4 cells after COVID-19. Background on the study: It was a median of 72 days after the second dose that post-vaccine samples were obtained. The study's findings and limits: Of the vaccine-induced clones from healthy vaccinees, merely 1 of 255 recognized common cold coronaviruses as well. Clones of infection and vaccine origin contracted markedly late after vaccination.

After expansion with viral peptide pools in the ViraFEST assay, antigen-specific CD4+ T cells were sequenced. When roughly eleven days of culture had elapsed, CD4+ T cells were isolated. Either the BNT162b2 or mRNA-1273 vaccine was given to participants in two doses. Vaccine recipients had no previous SARS-CoV-2 infection; their nucleocapsid antibodies were negative. Some clones are missing from TCRdb's copy, which holds only in-frame ones; the method was immunoSEQ multiplex PCR. In the table there are around 59,000 clones, 75% to 85% of which are singletons. Details on this clone: Its antigen remains unknown.

CDR1 and CDR2 (germline): LGHDT, YNNKEL (reference sequence). The V and J ends lost 1 base and 5 bases respectively, with 2 bases between them. The CDR3 spans 11 residues. The sequencing here drew on CD4+ T cells from PBMCs cultured with HCoV-OC43 spike peptides, taken after COVID-19 vaccination. The subset here: HCoV-OC43 spike overlapping peptide pool stimulation. The source is a human donor who received a COVID-19 vaccine. This sequence joins TRBV3-1 (or the pseudogene TRBV3-2) and TRBJ2-5; D is uncertain. CDR3 nucleotides: TGTGCCAGCAGCCAAGTGGAGACCCAGTACTTC. Translated, it gives CASSQVETQYF.